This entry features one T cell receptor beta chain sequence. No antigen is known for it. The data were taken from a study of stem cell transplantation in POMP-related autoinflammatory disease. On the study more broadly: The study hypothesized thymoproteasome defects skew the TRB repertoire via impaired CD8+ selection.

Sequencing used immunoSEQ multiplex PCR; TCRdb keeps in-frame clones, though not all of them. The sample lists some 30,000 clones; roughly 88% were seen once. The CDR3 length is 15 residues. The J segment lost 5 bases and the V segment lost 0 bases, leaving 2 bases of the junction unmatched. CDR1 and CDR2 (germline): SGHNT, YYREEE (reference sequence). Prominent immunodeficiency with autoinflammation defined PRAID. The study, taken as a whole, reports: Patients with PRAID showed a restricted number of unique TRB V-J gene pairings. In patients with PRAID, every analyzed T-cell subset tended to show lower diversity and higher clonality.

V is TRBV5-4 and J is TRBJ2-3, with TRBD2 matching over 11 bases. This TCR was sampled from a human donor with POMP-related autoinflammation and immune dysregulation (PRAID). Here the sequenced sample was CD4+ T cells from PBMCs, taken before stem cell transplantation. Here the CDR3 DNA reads TGTGCCAGCAGCTTGGCAGGACTAGCGGGAGATACGCAGTATTTT. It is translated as CASSLAGLAGDTQYF. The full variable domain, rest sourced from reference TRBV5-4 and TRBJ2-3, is ETGVTQSPTHLIKTRGQQVTLRCSSQSGHNTVSWYQQALGQGPQFIFQYYREEENGRGNFPPRFSGLQFPNYSSELNVNALELDDSALYLCASSLAGLAGDTQYFGPGTRLTVL.